The next 9 T cell receptor beta chains were all read from a single sample in a study of blood T cells in healthy people across ages. Through a sample-barcoded 5' primer and a J-beta primer mix, a second PCR was run for roughly 6 to 11 cycles. One entry per CDR3 protein, called by TCRdb with MiXCR from the 5' RACE reads. The repertoire holds some 1.6 million distinct CDR3 sequences, with about 31% as singletons. The sample consisted of blood. Every receptor here comes from a woman aged 25 to 45 in good health.

This clonotype was detected a few times. The chain uses TRBV9 and TRBJ2-7; the match to TRBD1 covers 8 bases. The CDR3 is 15 amino acids. V was clipped by 4 bases and J by 7 bases; unmatched bases: 13. Germline V gene lookup returns CDR1 SGDLS and CDR2 YYNGEE. The CDR3 region is CASSTGQGPAPEQYF. The CDR3 DNA sequence: TGTGCCAGCAGCACCGGACAGGGCCCAGCGCCGGAGCAGTACTTC.

This chain uses TRBV6-1 with TRBJ1-1; unclear D gene. This CDR3 contains 14 residues. The germline V and J ends were trimmed by 9 bases and 0 bases, with 14 bases remaining between them. Germline loops: CDR1 MNHNS, CDR2 SASEGT. As DNA, the CDR3 is TGTGCCAGTTCCTCAATAGGGATGAACACTGAAGCTTTCTTT. It codes for CASSSIGMNTEAFF.

J is TRBJ1-4 and V is TRBV29-1; D gene uncertain. CDR3 length: 13 amino acids. Germline CDR1 and CDR2: SQVTM and ANQGSEA. Trimming took off 3 bases at V and 4 bases at J, with 9 bases between the two ends. CDR3 sequence: CSVERAGNEKLFF. CDR3 coding DNA: TGCAGCGTTGAGAGGGCCGGTAATGAAAAACTGTTTTTT.

The rearrangement joins TRBV7-6 to TRBJ2-5; TRBD2 matches 7 bases. With the DNA end fitting TRBJ2-7 better, the J assignment may be wrong. The CDR3 covers 15 residues. Germline V gene data show CDR1 as SGHVS and CDR2 as FNYEAQ. The CDR3, as DNA: TGTGCCAGCAGCTTAGGCGGGAGTAATGCCTACGAGCAGTACTTC. Translation: CASSLGGSNAYEQYF.

This chain uses TRBV5-1 with TRBJ2-1, with D uncertain. Looked up from germline, CDR1 is SGHRS and CDR2 is YFSETQ. Between the trimmed V and J ends, which lost 3 bases and 4 bases, there was a span of 17 bases. CDR3 length: 16 amino acids. CDR3 amino acids: CASSSSGPTIYNEQFF. The CDR3 DNA reads as TGCGCCAGCAGCTCGTCGGGCCCTACAATATACAATGAGCAGTTCTTC.

This clonotype was observed a handful of times. This chain uses TRBV4-1 with TRBJ1-2; D is unresolved. The CDR3 contains 12 residues. V lost 0 bases and J 8 bases, leaving 7 bases between the germline ends. Germline CDR1 MGHRA, CDR2 YSYEKL. In DNA form, the CDR3 reads TGCGCCAGCAGCCAAGACCCCAAGGGCTACACCTTC. This translates into CASSQDPKGYTF.

This clonotype was found a few times. The chain uses TRBV29-1 and TRBJ1-1; D gene ambiguous. Between the trimmed V and J ends, which lost 4 bases and 0 bases, there was a span of 9 bases. The CDR3 has 13 amino acids. Germline V CDR1 and CDR2: SQVTM, ANQGSEA. DNA of the CDR3: TGCAGCGTTGTTGCAGGAGTGAACACTGAAGCTTTCTTT. It is translated as CSVVAGVNTEAFF.

In the case of this clonotype: A clone one base away is much larger, so this may be a read error. V usage is TRBV30 and J usage is TRBJ2-7; no reliable D call. This CDR3 comprises 12 residues. In germline, CDR1 is GTSNPN, CDR2 SVGIG (reference sequence). Trimming shortened V by 1 base and J by 4 bases, and 8 bases separated the two germline ends. The CDR3 reads CAWSAMGYEQYF. The CDR3 region has the DNA TGTGCCTGGAGTGCAATGGGGTACGAGCAGTACTTC.

The gene calls are TRBV3-1 and TRBJ1-4; the match to TRBD1 covers 7 bases. The CDR3 sequence is 14 residues long. Trimming cost V 6 bases and J 8 bases; bases outside gene matches: 9. Germline V gene sequence: CDR1 LGHDT, CDR2 YNNKEL (reference sequence). In DNA form, the CDR3 reads TGTGCCAGCAGTCCGACAGGGAGCGGGGAAAAACTGTTTTTT. Its protein product is CASSPTGSGEKLFF.